Listed below are T cell receptor beta chains from one sample, sequenced in a study of control samples from healthy donors and cancer patients. Method: immunoSEQ multiplex PCR; TCRdb's copy keeps in-frame clones and lacks some. The sample shows tens of thousands of clones, over 85% of them seen only once. Material: PBMCs. The receptors were sampled from a man between 60 and 70 years old with colorectal cancer. CDR3s include the opening cysteine and the closing phenylalanine or tryptophan. The D gene is left open where the match is weak. Not every row has a clone size; where given, it reads once, few, many or a size class.

CDR3 | DNA | size | J | V | D
CASSLGTGVQRADTQYF | TGCGCCAGCAGCCTTGGGACAGGGGTTCAAAGAGCAGATACGCAGTATTTT | - | TRBJ2-3 | TRBV5-1 | TRBD1
CASSQLGTSGPNEQFF | TGTGCCAGCAGCCAGTTGGGGACTAGCGGGCCGAATGAGCAGTTCTTC | once | TRBJ2-1 | TRBV3-1/TRBV3-2 | TRBD2
CASRGAFNSPLHF | TGTGCCAGCAGGGGCGCCTTTAATTCACCCCTCCACTTT | - | TRBJ1-6 | TRBV28 | -
CASRPYLDPNEQFF | TGCGCCAGCAGACCCTACCTCGACCCCAATGAGCAGTTCTTC | - | TRBJ2-1 | TRBV5-1 | -
CASRNYREDQYF | TGTGCCAGCAGAAACTACAGGGAGGACCAGTACTTC | - | TRBJ2-5 | TRBV3-1/TRBV3-2 | -
CASRQGTGQETQYF | TGTGCCAGCAGACAAGGGACAGGCCAAGAGACCCAGTACTTC | - | TRBJ2-5 | TRBV2 | TRBD1
CASSPRVAGELFF | TGTGCCAGCAGCCCCCGGGTAGCCGGGGAGCTGTTTTTT | - | TRBJ2-2 | TRBV12-3/TRBV12-4 | -
CASSVDPGSSYNEQFF | TGTGCCAGCAGCGTAGACCCGGGGAGCTCCTACAATGAGCAGTTCTTC | - | TRBJ2-1 | TRBV9 | -
CASSLDRLRGNQPQHF | TGTGCCAGCAGTTTAGACAGGCTCCGCGGCAATCAGCCCCAGCATTTT | - | TRBJ1-5 | TRBV2 | -
CATASDSPTDTQYF | TGTGCCACAGCCTCGGACAGCCCAACAGATACGCAGTATTTT | - | TRBJ2-3 | TRBV28 | -
CASSLTGLAGTDEQFF | TGTGCCAGCAGCTTAACAGGACTAGCGGGGACGGATGAGCAGTTCTTC | - | TRBJ2-1 | TRBV7-3 | TRBD2
CAWATGRDQPQHF | TGTGCCTGGGCGACAGGGCGGGATCAGCCCCAGCATTTT | - | TRBJ1-5 | TRBV30 | TRBD1
CASSGQGVSEQYF | TGTGCCAGCAGCGGACAGGGGGTCTCCGAGCAGTACTTC | few | TRBJ2-7 | TRBV27 | TRBD1
CASSSGAGTDTQYF | TGTGCCAGCAGCTCGGGGGCCGGAACAGATACGCAGTATTTT | - | TRBJ2-3 | TRBV7-2 | -
CAWSGGIKYEQYF | TGTGCCTGGAGTGGGGGGATAAAGTACGAGCAGTACTTC | - | TRBJ2-7 | TRBV30 | -
CASRDDSKELFF | TGTGCCAGCAGAGACGACTCGAAGGAGCTGTTTTTT | few | TRBJ2-2 | TRBV2 | -
CAWTGQLGTEAFF | TGTGCCTGGACTGGACAGTTGGGCACTGAAGCTTTCTTT | - | TRBJ1-1 | TRBV30 | -
CASSSTAAAPGTQYF | TGTGCCAGCAGCTCCACGGCCGCGGCCCCAGGTACGCAGTATTTT | - | TRBJ2-3 | TRBV7-2 | -
CASSGDRGQWNSPLHF | TGTGCCAGCAGTGGAGACAGGGGGCAGTGGAATTCACCCCTCCACTTT | few | TRBJ1-6 | TRBV25-1 | TRBD1
CASRLRGQYTGELFF | TGTGCCAGCAGGCTCCGGGGCCAATACACCGGGGAGCTGTTTTTT | - | TRBJ2-2 | TRBV27 | -
CASSTRDQDTEAFF | TGTGCCAGCAGCACGAGGGACCAGGACACTGAAGCTTTCTTT | - | TRBJ1-1 | TRBV5-8 | -
CASSQDVGRSYNSPLHF | TGCGCCAGCAGCCAAGACGTGGGGAGGTCCTATAATTCACCCCTCCACTTT | - | TRBJ1-6 | TRBV4-3 | -
CASSLGQVSEQYF | TGTGCCAGCAGCCTTGGGCAGGTTAGCGAGCAGTACTTC | - | TRBJ2-7 | TRBV3-1/TRBV3-2 | -
CASSDGTPDTQYF | TGTGCCAGCAGTGATGGGACACCCGATACGCAGTATTTT | once | TRBJ2-3 | TRBV6-1 | -
CASRDPGTLYGYTF | TGTGCCAGTAGGGATCCCGGGACACTCTATGGCTACACCTTC | once | TRBJ1-2 | TRBV19 | -
CASSPSGTRSYNEQFF | TGTGCCAGCAGCCCTAGCGGGACTCGCTCCTACAATGAGCAGTTCTTC | - | TRBJ2-1 | TRBV5-4 | TRBD2
CASSPDRKNTEAFF | TGTGCCAGCTCACCAGACAGGAAGAACACTGAAGCTTTCTTT | - | TRBJ1-1 | TRBV18 | -
CASSYLAGGPGNEQFF | TGTGCCAGCAGTTACCTCGCGGGGGGGCCTGGCAATGAGCAGTTCTTC | - | TRBJ2-1 | TRBV6-2/TRBV6-3 | TRBD2
CASSGPGETQYF | TGTGCCAGCAGTGGCCCGGGGGAGACCCAGTACTTC | - | TRBJ2-5 | TRBV3-1/TRBV3-2 | -
CASSRGLAGEQFF | TGTGCCAGTAGTCGGGGACTAGCTGGTGAGCAGTTCTTC | - | TRBJ2-1 | TRBV19 | TRBD2
CASSLAGARSSYNEQFF | TGTGCCAGCAGCTTGGCGGGGGCCCGAAGCTCCTACAATGAGCAGTTCTTC | - | TRBJ2-1 | TRBV5-4 | -
CASSLGRAGELFF | TGTGCCAGCAGTTTAGGGAGAGCCGGGGAGCTGTTTTTT | - | TRBJ2-2 | TRBV12-3/TRBV12-4 | -
CASSKTGGDRNSPLHF | TGTGCCAGTAGTAAGACAGGGGGCGACCGGAATTCACCCCTCCACTTT | - | TRBJ1-6 | TRBV19 | TRBD1
CASSGAISGANVLTF | TGTGCCAGCAGCGGGGCTATCTCTGGGGCCAACGTCCTGACTTTC | few | TRBJ2-6 | TRBV9 | -
CASSVRPTQGNYGYTF | TGTGCCAGCAGCGTGAGGCCCACGCAGGGTAACTATGGCTACACCTTC | once | TRBJ1-2 | TRBV2 | -
CASRTSGASTDTQYF | TGTGCCAGCCGGACTAGCGGAGCTAGCACAGATACGCAGTATTTT | - | TRBJ2-3 | TRBV2 | TRBD2
CASRASPQETQYF | TGTGCCAGCAGGGCGAGCCCGCAAGAGACCCAGTACTTC | - | TRBJ2-5 | TRBV11-3 | -
CASTHRRQEGLVGYGYTF | TGTGCCAGTACCCACCGCCGACAGGAGGGTCTGGTAGGCTATGGCTACACCTTC | - | TRBJ1-2 | TRBV19 | -
CATTNRGLANNYEQYF | TGTGCCACCACAAATAGGGGTCTAGCGAATAACTACGAGCAGTACTTC | - | TRBJ2-7 | TRBV13 | -
CASSVEGGTTDTQYF | TGTGCCAGCAGCGTAGAGGGCGGTACCACAGATACGCAGTATTTT | - | TRBJ2-3 | TRBV9 | -
CASSLEIAGDNEQFF | TGTGCCAGCAGCTTAGAGATAGCGGGGGACAATGAGCAGTTCTTC | - | TRBJ2-1 | TRBV7-2 | TRBD2
CASQGGSSLTAQFF | TGTGCCAGCCAAGGGGGGTCTAGTCTAACGGCGCAGTTCTTC | - | TRBJ2-1 | TRBV6-6 | -